This TCR beta chain originates from a study of cytomegalovirus exposure and HLA in healthy donors. Use of 60 Vbeta and 13 Jbeta primers characterized the PCR. Clones were sequenced by immunoSEQ multiplex PCR, and TCRdb holds only the in-frame ones, with some missing. This sample carries some 150,000 clones, roughly 85% of them seen once, and the ten largest clones take nearly 6.5%. The V segment lost 7 bases and the J segment 7 bases; nucleotides outside the gene matches: 10. The CDR3 covers 14 residues. Germline values: CDR1 LNHDA, CDR2 SQIVND (reference sequence). Input material: PBMCs. The TCR was taken from a man between 35 and 55 years old in good health and CMV-seropositive. The rearrangement joins TRBV19 to TRBJ1-5; 7 nucleotides align to TRBD1. The CDR3 is CASKNTGAGQPQHF. DNA for the CDR3: TGTGCCAGTAAAAATACAGGGGCAGGGCAGCCCCAGCATTTT. The variable domain in full, with the rest retrieved from reference TRBV19 and TRBJ1-5, is DGGITQSPKYLFRKEGQNVTLSCEQNLNHDAMYWYRQDPGQGLRLIYYSQIVNDFQKGDIAEGYSVSREKKESFPLTVTSAQKNPTAFYLCASKNTGAGQPQHFGDGTRLSIL.